The 23 T cell receptor beta chains in this list originate from one sample, sequenced in a study of spatial heterogeneity in lung cancer. Time point of the sample: sample taken at primary tumor resection. Sequencing covered unsorted whole RNA taken from tumor, nontumor lung or frozen PBMC. MiXCR, applied by TCRdb to the 5' RACE reads, yields one record per CDR3 protein. The sample holds about 13,000 distinct CDR3 sequences, over 5% seen once. The specimen was lung tumor tissue, collected at surgery. These TCRs come from a human donor with early-stage non-small cell lung cancer.

The table lists this clonotype with many counts. The library was built for alpha chains, so this beta chain is an off-target read and its size means little. The J gene is TRBJ2-1, the V gene TRBV11-1; 9 bases are a match to TRBD2. There are 14 residues in the CDR3. Germline V CDR1 and CDR2: SGHAT, FQDESV (reference sequence). Trimming removed 1 base from V and 10 bases from J; junction bases left unmatched: 5. The CDR3 region is CASSLGLAAGEQFF. DNA for the CDR3: TGTGCCAGCAGCTTAGGACTAGCGGCTGGCGAGCAGTTCTTC.

A note on this clonotype: Found in a library prepared for alpha chains, this beta chain is an off-target read, and its abundance has little meaning. V and J are TRBV20-1 and TRBJ2-1; 10 nucleotides agree with TRBD2. This CDR3 is built from 14 residues. CDR1 and CDR2 from the germline V gene are DFQATT and SNEGSKA (reference sequence). Losses at the gene ends were 2 bases for V and 4 bases for J; bases not matched to a gene: 2. The chain's CDR3 is CSARKREGYNEQFF. The CDR3 region has the DNA TGCAGTGCTAGAAAGCGGGAGGGGTACAATGAGCAGTTCTTC.

This clonotype has at least ten counts. This beta chain is a stray sequence in a library constructed for alpha chains; its clone size is not meaningful. This chain uses TRBV24-1 with TRBJ2-3; no clear D. In germline, CDR1 is KGHDR, CDR2 SFDVKD. CDR3 size: 13 residues. V was clipped by 3 bases and J by 4 bases, with 7 bases between them. The CDR3, as DNA: TGTGCCACCAGTGATCGTGGCGCAGATACGCAGTATTTT. Translating it yields CATSDRGADTQYF.

This clonotype came up many times. Little can be read into the size of this beta chain, an off-target read in a library designed for alpha chains. The CDR3 reads CASSPRAGVPLDTQYF. DNA for the CDR3: TGTGCCAGCAGCCCACGGGCAGGGGTACCACTAGATACGCAGTATTTT. The V gene is TRBV7-6, the J gene TRBJ2-3; tentatively, D is TRBD1 (6 bases). Germline loops: CDR1 SGHVS, CDR2 FNYEAQ. This CDR3 is built from 16 residues. Trimming pared 5 bases from V and 5 bases from J, leaving 20 bases between.

The table lists this clonotype with many counts. This beta chain was picked up by a library intended for alpha chains and is off target, so its count carries little meaning. This rearrangement joins TRBV20-1 to TRBJ1-2; TRBD1 agrees at 8 bases. With V trimmed by 0 bases and J by 8 bases, 5 bases remained unmatched. Looked up from germline, CDR1 is DFQATT and CDR2 is SNEGSKA (reference sequence). The CDR3 totals 13 residues. The CDR3 nucleotides read TGCAGTGCTAGAGATCCGACAGGGGAAGGCTACACCTTC. Encoded protein: CSARDPTGEGYTF.

Many counts were recorded for this clonotype. The library was designed around alpha chains, so this beta chain is a stray read whose abundance carries little weight. Here the CDR3 reads CATKGGTVGETQYF. The CDR3 DNA reads TGTGCCACCAAGGGGGGGACAGTAGGAGAGACCCAGTACTTC. This chain joins TRBV28 and TRBJ2-5; D tentatively fits TRBD1 or TRBD2 (7 bases each). This CDR3 has 14 residues. Germline CDR1 is MDHEN and CDR2 is SYDVKM. V gave up 10 bases and J gave up 4 bases, with 19 bases separating them.

A few counts support this clonotype. The library was prepared for alpha chains; this beta chain is a stray read, so its frequency means little. V gene TRBV12-3 or TRBV12-4 combines with J gene TRBJ1-2; TRBD1 matches at 7 bases. V lost 5 bases and J lost 4; bases outside the gene matches: 7. CDR3 size: 14 residues. The CDR3 region has the DNA TGTGCCAGCAGTCCCGACAGGGTACGCTATGGCTACACCTTC. Translation: CASSPDRVRYGYTF.

This clonotype appeared many times. This beta chain is off target for a library built for alpha chains, so its abundance means little. This chain uses TRBV10-2 with TRBJ1-3, with D uncertain. Germline CDR1 is WSHSY and CDR2 is SAAADI. Trimming left V 6 bases short and J 2 bases short, with 2 bases between. The CDR3 has 11 residues. Written as DNA, the CDR3 is TGCGCCAGCAGCCCTGGAAACACCATATATTTT. Its translation: CASSPGNTIYF.

This clonotype rates as medium-sized. Because this beta chain is a stray read in a library intended to capture alpha chains, its abundance should not be given much weight. The gene calls are TRBV20-1 and TRBJ1-5, with 9 bases identical to TRBD1. Germline V CDR1 and CDR2: DFQATT, SNEGSKA (reference sequence). The CDR3 loop spans 14 amino acids. Losses at the gene ends were 3 bases for V and 6 bases for J; bases not matched to a gene: 6. The CDR3 region is CSASGGQGGQPQHF. CDR3 nucleotide sequence: TGCAGTGCTAGTGGGGGACAGGGCGGTCAGCCCCAGCATTTT.

This clonotype was counted ten times or more. This beta chain is off target for a library built for alpha chains, so its abundance means little. The chain uses TRBV3-1 and TRBJ2-5; D gene unclear. The CDR3 extends over 15 amino acids. The V gene's germline CDR1 is LGHDT and CDR2 YNNKEL (reference sequence). Trimming removed 1 base at V and 4 bases at J, with 13 bases between. Written as DNA, the CDR3 is TGTGCCAGCAGCCAAGTCGACGGTTCGAGAGAGACCCAGTACTTC. Protein: CASSQVDGSRETQYF.

This clonotype ranks as large. This beta chain slipped into a library made for alpha chains as a stray read, so its size is not meaningful. The genes are TRBV6-2 or TRBV6-3 and TRBJ2-3, with D unclear. Trimming removed 0 bases at V and 3 bases at J, with 7 bases between. The germline CDR1 and CDR2 sequences are MNHEY and SVGEGT. This CDR3 has 14 residues. The CDR3 region has the DNA TGTGCCAGCAGTTACTCTAGCCGAACAGATACGCAGTATTTT. Amino acid sequence: CASSYSSRTDTQYF.

This clonotype was recorded many times. The library was built for alpha chains, so this beta chain is an off-target read and its size means little. The rearrangement links TRBV7-2 to TRBJ2-3, with TRBD2 matching 7 bases. CDR3 length: 16 residues. V lost 5 bases and J lost 4; bases outside the gene matches: 12. Germline lookup yields CDR1 SGHTA and CDR2 FQGNSA. CDR3 loop: CASSPRGTTSPDTQYF. The CDR3 coding sequence is TGTGCCAGCAGCCCTCGGGGTACGACTAGCCCAGATACGCAGTATTTT.

Relative to its sample, this clonotype is medium-sized. This beta chain is a stray sequence in a library constructed for alpha chains; its clone size is not meaningful. The chain couples TRBV18 to TRBJ1-1, with TRBD1 as a possible D gene (6 bases). V was shortened by 4 bases and J by 3 bases, with 15 bases between the two germline ends. This CDR3 is 15 amino acids long. The germline V gene encodes CDR1 KGHSH and CDR2 LQKENI. For the CDR3, the DNA is TGTGCCAGCTCACTCCACTCAGGGGAGGACACTGAAGCTTTCTTT. It specifies CASSLHSGEDTEAFF.

This clonotype showed up many times. As an off-target read in a library built for alpha chains, this beta chain has a frequency of little significance. The gene calls are TRBV5-1 and TRBJ2-3; 9 positions match TRBD2. V lost 0 bases to trimming and J lost 3 bases; unmatched junction nucleotides: 8. CDR1 SGHRS and CDR2 YFSETQ come from the germline V gene. This CDR3 has 17 amino acids. CDR3 nucleotide sequence: TGCGCCAGCAGCTTGGTGGCGGGGGGGCCTAGGACAGATACGCAGTATTTT. This sequence encodes CASSLVAGGPRTDTQYF.

This clonotype was counted at least ten times. This beta chain is off target for a library built for alpha chains, so its abundance means little. This chain joins TRBV6-5 and TRBJ2-5; the match to TRBD2 covers 8 bases. From germline, CDR1 is MNHEY and CDR2 SVGAGI. The CDR3 loop spans 15 amino acids. Trimming at V came to 6 bases and at J to 1 base, leaving 7 bases not matched to a gene. The CDR3 DNA is TGTGCCAGCAGCAGACGACTAGCGAGCCAAGAGACCCAGTACTTC. It encodes CASSRRLASQETQYF.

This clonotype was observed at least ten times. Being off target in a library aimed at alpha chains, this beta chain has a size of little meaning. The rearrangement joins TRBV10-3 to TRBJ2-7; TRBD2 agrees at 8 bases. Germline loops: CDR1 ENHRY, CDR2 SYGVKD. The CDR3 runs to 16 residues. With V trimmed by 0 bases and J by 6 bases, 10 bases remained unmatched. Here the CDR3 reads CAISESSGDTIREQYF. CDR3 DNA: TGTGCCATCAGTGAGTCTAGCGGGGATACTATACGCGAGCAGTACTTC.

This clonotype was seen at least ten times. With the library built for alpha chains, this beta chain is off target and its frequency is not meaningful. The gene calls are TRBV4-2 and TRBJ1-3; TRBD1 is a possible D gene (5 bases). The length of the CDR3 is 18 residues. V lost 0 bases to trimming and J lost 4 bases, with 19 bases between them. Germline V gene data show CDR1 as LGHNA and CDR2 as YNFKEQ. CDR3 in amino acids: CASSQEMNRRGTGNTIYF. In DNA, the CDR3 is TGTGCCAGCAGCCAAGAAATGAACCGGAGGGGTACCGGAAACACCATATATTTT.

This clonotype was seen at least ten times. This beta chain is a stray read from a library made for alpha chains; its abundance is not meaningful. The rearrangement uses TRBV6-5 and TRBJ2-4; 11 bases align to TRBD2. The trim removed 6 bases at V and 0 bases at J, leaving 4 bases unmatched. Looked up from germline, CDR1 is MNHEY and CDR2 is SVGAGI. The CDR3 sequence is 16 residues long. The CDR3 DNA reads TGTGCCAGCAGCGGACTAGCGGGTCTAGCCAAAAACATTCAGTACTTC. It specifies CASSGLAGLAKNIQYF.

This clonotype has a single count. This may be a read error: a much more frequent sequence differs by one nucleotide. Since it is a stray read in a library aimed at alpha chains, this beta chain has a size that is not meaningful. J is TRBJ2-1 and V is TRBV29-1; D gene ambiguous. This CDR3 is built from 13 residues. Germline CDR1 SQVTM, CDR2 ANQGSEA. Trimming pared 4 bases from V and 5 bases from J, leaving 12 bases between. As DNA, the CDR3 is TGCAGCGTTGGAGAGACCGATAACAATGAGCAGTTCTTC. Protein sequence: CSVGETDNNEQFF.

By sample share, this clonotype is medium-sized (0.01 to 0.1%). This beta chain turned up in a library designed for alpha chains; as an off-target read, its abundance says little. The chain couples TRBV2 to TRBJ2-2; 9 bases align to TRBD2. V gave up 8 bases and J gave up 6 bases; unmatched junction bases: 7. CDR3 length: 14 residues. Germline lookup yields CDR1 SNHLY and CDR2 FYNNEI. CDR3 protein: CASGIAGASGELFF. CDR3 coding DNA: TGTGCCAGCGGAATAGCGGGGGCATCCGGGGAGCTGTTTTTT.

This clonotype came up a few times. This beta chain turned up in a library designed for alpha chains; as an off-target read, its abundance says little. The J gene is TRBJ2-6, the V gene TRBV24-1; D not certain. The CDR3 is 16 residues long. The V gene lost 3 bases and the J gene lost 0 bases, with 8 bases spanning the gap. Germline CDR1 KGHDR, CDR2 SFDVKD. CDR3 protein: CATSDPRASGANVLTF. CDR3 DNA: TGTGCCACCAGTGATCCACGTGCCTCTGGGGCCAACGTCCTGACTTTC.

By sample share, this clonotype is medium-sized. This beta chain is an off-target read within a library intended for alpha chains, so its frequency means little. The J gene is TRBJ2-3, the V gene TRBV7-2; tentatively, D is TRBD1 (5 bases). Trimming stripped 3 bases from V and 5 bases from J, with 12 bases between. Germline V lookup: CDR1 SGHTA, CDR2 FQGNSA. The CDR3 has 14 residues. The CDR3 nucleotides are TGTGCCAGCAGCTTGACCGGGCAGGGAGATACGCAGTATTTT. It translates to CASSLTGQGDTQYF.

This clonotype has at least ten counts. This beta chain turned up in a library designed for alpha chains; as an off-target read, its abundance says little. V gene TRBV15 combines with J gene TRBJ1-5, with TRBD1 matching over 8 bases. The CDR3 has 16 residues. CDR1 is LNHNV, CDR2 YYDKDF, per germline (reference sequence). V lost 1 base to trimming and J lost 3 bases; unmatched junction nucleotides: 5. The CDR3 DNA reads TGTGCCACCAGCAGAGCAGGACAGGGTCCCAATCAGCCCCAGCATTTT. It translates to CATSRAGQGPNQPQHF.